This T cell receptor (beta chain) is from a study of cytomegalovirus exposure and HLA in healthy donors (dated by TCRdb to about 2017). General notes on the study: In an earlier analysis of fewer than 750 of the donors, under 300 Gb of sequence data and some 100 million unique TCR beta sequences from approximately 180 million T cells were reported. An early release that covered several hundred HLA-typed donors contained approximately 300 gigabases of sequencing data and about 84 million unique TCR sequences. Of the 300 to 450 genotyped donors, 65% to 90% were placed in the genetic ancestry cluster associated with self-reported Caucasian donors. The aim of the study was to test whether cataloging public T cell receptors could identify signatures of past pathogen exposure. Using immunosequencing, the study profiled T cell repertoires from 640 or so subjects and related those repertoires to cytomegalovirus serostatus. In addition to the first cohort of hundreds of subjects, a separate validation cohort of approximately 110 different subjects was used. To predict cytomegalovirus infection status, the study brought together high-throughput TCR immunosequencing, statistical association of individual TCRs with disease status, and machine learning. A later analysis re-analyzed previously published TCR beta repertoires from about 600 donors and added high-resolution HLA genotyping to study TCR occurrence patterns. Rather than using new phenotypic data, the later analysis identified candidate immune exposures from TCR beta sequences and from how often those sequences occurred across donors. In an earlier analysis of 587 of the donors, high-throughput TCR beta sequencing was used to judge whether each TCR beta V gene segment behaved as functional or pseudogenic. Donor age, sex, ethnicity and CMV serostatus were compiled alongside the repertoire data. A later genetic analysis took genome-wide SNP genotypes for about 65% of the roughly 670 donors and used that subset as a discovery cohort. Every repertoire in the discovery cohort had been generated on one and the same sequencing platform. Class I and class II HLA loci were covered by the typing at four-digit resolution. Typing coverage varied by locus: about 620-630 donors for A, B, C, DRB1 and DQB1; some 520 for DQA1; around 610 for DPA1; roughly 470 for DPB1. Because of strong linkage in the cohort, roughly five DR-DQ haplotypes were treated as single units for association and clustering. Among about 400 genotyped donors of the cohort, an average of around 240,000 unique TCR beta nucleotide sequences was sequenced per donor, of which roughly 17% were non-productive.

Beyond this particular receptor, the publication reports: A group of highly shared sequence variants was considered likely to be a technical artifact of the sequencing pipeline. In a later genetic analysis, a missense DCLRE1C variant was associated with V-gene and J-gene trimming of TCR beta chains, and the association was replicated in an independent cohort. In vitro tests confirmed that a few of the cytomegalovirus-associated TCR beta chains recognize cytomegalovirus antigens. In an earlier analysis of around 600 of the donors, most TCR beta V segments appeared in productive rearrangements about 87% or about 30% of the time, broadly matching IMGT annotations. According to a later genetic analysis, donors in an Asian-associated ancestry cluster had fewer N-insertions in productive TCRs than the roughly 670-donor mean. Immune exposure information for the cohort was limited to CMV serostatus. The presence/absence analyses assumed that sequencing depth was roughly uniform across donors, and that assumption may not be true. According to a later analysis, most CMV-associated TCR beta chains appeared to be HLA-restricted, and the HLA associations seemed to be driven largely by CMV exposure. Assigning TCR associations to individual alleles was difficult when HLA alleles, especially DR and DQ, strongly co-occurred. In a later analysis, HLA-associated TCR beta chains showed more clonal expansion and lower generation probabilities than non-associated chains that were equally common. According to a later analysis, parvovirus B19, influenza, CMV and Epstein-Barr virus appeared linked to several top co-occurrence clusters. Some IMGT-functional V segments, including TRBV6-2 and TRBV6-3, could not be told apart with the 87-base-pair reads, so those segments were excluded. Because counts were too low, approximately 15 rarely observed V segments, including chromosome 9 orphons, were excluded from the earlier analysis of some 540 of the donors. Correlated functional status among segregating V segments might be attributable to linkage disequilibrium, but an unknown experimental factor could not be ruled out. It was suggested by the authors that the approach could potentially be generalized to other disease states and immunological phenotypes. While some public TCRs were present in many individuals, most TCR sequences turned up only very rarely across donors. A later analysis associated about 18,000 TCR beta sequences with specific HLA alleles at a false discovery rate of 0.05. The study listed 150 to 200 TCR beta chains as associated with cytomegalovirus. HLA typing was unavailable for some donors at each locus, so association tests used only the typed subset. In a later analysis, TCR association rates were found to vary across HLA loci, with the most associated TCRs seen for DRB1 alleles and the fewest for HLA-C alleles. A further reported finding was that TCR beta sequences accurately predicted the HLA-A and HLA-B alleles for most subjects in the first cohort. In both the original and validation cohorts, the classifier was reported to diagnose cytomegalovirus status with high specificity and sensitivity. In this cohort, only TCR beta chains were sequenced, and detectable features were limited by the absence of alpha or paired-chain data.

From V the trimming removes 3 bases and from J it removes 3 bases, while the gene matches leave 3 bases of the junction unaccounted for. The germline V gene sets CDR1 to MDHEN and CDR2 to SYDVKM. Measured from the cysteine to the phenylalanine, the CDR3 is 15 residues long. Only the CDR3 part of the read is kept: 45 bases, read in frame from the first base. Note on this clone: Its antigen is still unknown. It has no much larger one-base neighbor in the sample; base qualities were not kept.

The cohort comprised fewer than 700 healthy bone marrow donors. At the time of sampling, all cohort members were nominally healthy, though unrecorded immune exposures were likely present. The donor tested CMV seropositive, placing the donor among the roughly 270 seropositive members of the cohort. Each donor provided a peripheral blood sample, and peripheral blood mononuclear cells were used for TCR beta sequencing. Genomic DNA was extracted from the blood cell samples with the Qiagen DNeasy Blood Extraction Kit. Library generation was performed with the immunoSEQ multiplex PCR assay. For the multiplex PCR, a mixture combining 60 forward primers for TCR Vbeta segments and 13 reverse primers for TCR Jbeta segments was used. The CDR3 region of rearranged TCR beta genes was amplified from genomic DNA with a multiplex PCR assay. On the Illumina HiSeq System, the amplified TCR beta libraries were sequenced as 87-base-pair reads. Regarding the original processing steps: A later analysis counted approximately 76 million unique TCR beta chains across the 640 or so repertoires, and 10 million to 11 million of these chains were shared by at least two donors. A nearest-neighbor algorithm error-corrected the raw reads and collapsed the reads into unique sequences, merging closely related sequences to remove PCR and sequencing errors. CDR3 sequences were aligned to IMGT reference sequences to assign V, D and J gene segments. For a sequence to be retained, a match of at least six nucleotides to both a V gene segment and a J gene segment was required. Rearrangements were called productive when the CDR3 lacked stop codons and stayed in frame with V and J; all others were non-productive. CDR3 was defined according to IMGT convention as the region running from the second conserved V-encoded cysteine to the conserved J-encoded phenylalanine. Sequences without an unambiguous match to a single V gene segment were excluded from the earlier analysis of 450 to 650 of the donors. In an earlier analysis of several hundred of the donors, a V segment was called functional when productive rearrangements were above 56.7%, and segregating when the standard deviation between donors exceeded 5%. To diagnose cytomegalovirus status from the catalog of TCR beta chain sequences, a statistical classification framework was built. In a later analysis, V and J genes were assigned by comparing TCR nucleotide sequences against IMGT/GENE-DB human TR gene sequences. Using the TCRdist pipeline, a later analysis assigned CDR3 sequences along with most-parsimonious VDJ recombination scenarios. In a later analysis, each TCR beta chain was defined by its CDR3 amino acid sequence together with its V-gene family, and reads lacking a unique V-gene family were excluded. As a way to deal with suspected cross-contamination and a sequencing artifact, a later analysis dropped under 600 nucleotide sequences that were highly shared and had low generation probability. In a later analysis, a clonal expansion index was calculated for each public chain from normalized within-repertoire ranks of inferred template counts. In a later analysis, generation probabilities were computed using a VDJ recombination model fitted to out-of-frame rearrangements, and the results were checked against IGoR. In a later analysis, TCR-TCR, TCR-HLA and TCR-CMV co-occurrence was scored with hypergeometric tests, and a repertoire-size bias correction was applied to TCR pairs. False discovery rates were estimated in a later analysis by permuting HLA or CMV assignments 20 times. In a later analysis, co-occurring TCRs were grouped using DBSCAN, and TCRdist sequence similarity was added for clustering within HLA-allele-positive subsets. Repertoires with fewer than 30,000 or more than 120,000 public chains, plus five repertoires with anomalous nucleotide sharing, were excluded from co-occurrence clustering. TCRdb obtained this table from immuneACCESS and retained in-frame rearrangements with V and J assigned. These tables miss some clones; where compared with another copy, unresolved V genes account for less than half of the shortfall, and the remainder is unexplained. V, J and clone size reflect that table, while D and trimming were determined from the DNA. The sample table lists 150,000 or so clones, roughly 87% of them with a count of one. Around 4.1% of the sample is taken by the ten largest.

This sequence was found in a man aged 45-60 years in good health and CMV-seropositive. Recombination joined TRBV28 with TRBJ2-1; 9 central nucleotides agree with TRBD2. Sequenced material: PBMCs. DNA sequence: TGTGCCAGCAGTTTGGCTAGCGGGATCTACAATGAGCAGTTCTTC. It is translated as CASSLASGIYNEQFF.